Listed below are T cell receptor beta chains from one sample, sequenced in a study of CD8 T cells in ankylosing spondylitis. MiXCR, applied by TCRdb to the 5' RACE reads, yields one record per CDR3 protein. The data show some 220,000 distinct CDR3 sequences, with 6% to 8.5% seen just once and approximately 14% held by the top ten. Sequencing was performed on blood, either unsorted or a sorted T cell fraction (not recorded which). The receptors here all came from a male donor with ankylosing spondylitis. Both conserved end residues are part of each CDR3. A D gene is named only where the DNA matches it firmly. Rows may omit the clone size; those that give it use once, few, many or a size class.

v_gene	d_gene	j_gene	abundance	CDR3aa
TRBV7-9	NA	TRBJ2-5	many	CASRENQETQYF
TRBV9	NA	TRBJ2-2	many	CASSGGNTGELFF
TRBV3-1	TRBD2	TRBJ2-1	NA	CASRIAGVSYNEQFF
TRBV28	NA	TRBJ2-1	many	CASSQSPPGTMNNEQFF
TRBV11-1	NA	TRBJ2-7	NA	CASSWQRSYEQYF
TRBV7-2	NA	TRBJ2-5	many	CASSLEPLQETQYF
TRBV6-1	NA	TRBJ1-5	few	CASSLTGMGQPQHF
TRBV27	TRBD1	TRBJ1-6	few	CASKDRDRVNSPLHF
TRBV4-2	NA	TRBJ1-1	many	CASSQRGGSNTEAFF
TRBV12-3/TRBV12-4	NA	TRBJ1-3	many	CASSFMFGLRGNTIYF
TRBV20-1	NA	TRBJ2-7	many	CSARDHGQGGYEQYF
TRBV15	NA	TRBJ2-3	many	CATSRVLKGDTQYF
TRBV4-1	NA	TRBJ2-1	many	CASSQGISRVNNEQFF
TRBV27	TRBD2	TRBJ2-5	many	CASSFGGRGETQYF
TRBV4-1	NA	TRBJ2-7	NA	CASSQGEEQYF
TRBV24-1	TRBD2	TRBJ2-3	many	CATSGGARDTDTQYF
TRBV5-5	NA	TRBJ1-1	few	CASSLGRGRGGFF
TRBV20-1	NA	TRBJ2-7	many	CSARDSLAYEQYF
TRBV27	NA	TRBJ2-3	few	CASSPSLTLGVTDTQYF
TRBV7-7	TRBD2	TRBJ2-2	many	CASSLELAGGPGGELFF
TRBV4-2	NA	TRBJ1-5	many	CASSQDSRGSNQPQHF
TRBV7-9	NA	TRBJ2-7	NA	CASSPITYEQYF
TRBV28	NA	TRBJ2-3	many	CASSRDRTDTQYF
TRBV7-6	TRBD1	TRBJ2-5	NA	CASRSTGGSGQETQYF
TRBV24-1	NA	TRBJ2-5	many	CATSERRQETQYF
TRBV14	NA	TRBJ2-1	NA	CASSLLLPFNEQFF